Listed below are T cell receptor beta chains from one sample, sequenced in a study of CD8 T cells in ankylosing spondylitis. Each CDR3 protein is one row after TCRdb ran MiXCR on the 5' RACE reads. The data show just under 550,000 distinct CDR3 sequences, about 13% seen once. The sequencing input was blood, either unsorted or a sorted T cell fraction (not recorded which). The receptors were sampled from a male donor with ankylosing spondylitis. The CDR3 runs from the conserved cysteine through the conserved F or W. The D gene is left open where the match is weak. Clone size is shown for a subset of rows, as once, few, many or a class of expanded clone.

>TRBJ2-5|-|TRBD2|TRBV20-1
TGCAGTGCTAGGATGTGGGAGGGGAGCCAAGAGACCCAGTACTTC
CSARMWEGSQETQYF
>TRBJ2-1|many|TRBD2|TRBV7-8
TGTGCCAGCAGACCTAGACTAGCGGGAGGGCCCAATGAGCAGTTCTTC
CASRPRLAGGPNEQFF
>TRBJ2-3|many|TRBD2|TRBV7-9
TGTGCCAGCAGCCCCCGAGGACTAGCGGGCCCGGGGAGCGCAGATACGCAGTATTTT
CASSPRGLAGPGSADTQYF
>TRBJ1-5|few|TRBD1|TRBV6-1
TGTGCCAGCAGCCCCGGGACAGGGGTCTATCAGCCCCAGCATTTT
CASSPGTGVYQPQHF
>TRBJ2-4|few|-|TRBV7-9
TGTGCCAGCAAAGGGGTTGCCAAAAACATTCAGTACTTC
CASKGVAKNIQYF
>TRBJ2-1|many|TRBD2|TRBV7-9
TGTGCCAGCAGCTTGAGCGGGAGGACCACGGATGAGCAGTTCTTC
CASSLSGRTTDEQFF
>TRBJ2-3|-|-|TRBV5-1
TGCGCCAGCAGCTTGGAAGACCGCACAGATACGCAGTATTTT
CASSLEDRTDTQYF
>TRBJ1-1|-|-|TRBV6-5
TGTGCCAGCAGTTACTCGCCAGGAGGGAACACTGAAGCTTTCTTT
CASSYSPGGNTEAFF
>TRBJ2-2|-|TRBD1|TRBV4-1
TGCGCCAGCAGCCTCCTATCGGGGACAGACACCGGGGAGCTGTTTTTT
CASSLLSGTDTGELFF
>TRBJ1-6|once|TRBD1|TRBV7-2
TGTGCCAGCAGCTGGGACAGGGGCCGGTCACCCCTCCACTTT
CASSWDRGRSPLHF
>TRBJ2-7|few|-|TRBV28
TGTGCCAGCGGACACTCCTACGAGCAGTACTTC
CASGHSYEQYF
>TRBJ1-1|-|-|TRBV24-1
TGTGCCACCTCCCAAGGTTACGAAGCTTTCTTT
CATSQGYEAFF
>TRBJ2-7|many|-|TRBV12-3/TRBV12-4
TGTGCCAGCAGTCCAGGACTATCGAGGGCCTACGAGCAGTACTTC
CASSPGLSRAYEQYF
>TRBJ2-5|-|TRBD2|TRBV5-6
TGTGCCAGCAGCCCGACGTTAGCGGGACAAGAGACCCAGTACTTC
CASSPTLAGQETQYF
>TRBJ2-1|few|-|TRBV5-5
TGTGCCAGCAGCTTCTCCCCATGGGACAATGAGCAGTTCTTC
CASSFSPWDNEQFF
>TRBJ1-6|-|-|TRBV27
TGTGCCAGCAGTTTACAGGGCCCGGCTTATTCACCCCTCCACTTT
CASSLQGPAYSPLHF
>TRBJ2-3|-|TRBD1|TRBV29-1
TGCAGCGTTGAAGGTGGACAGGGGTCGTCAGATACGCAGTATTTT
CSVEGGQGSSDTQYF
>TRBJ2-7|few|-|TRBV5-1
TGCGCCAGCAGGGATCAACAGGGAACTCGGTACTTC
CASRDQQGTRYF
>TRBJ2-1|-|-|TRBV2
TGTGCCAGCAGTTATCATCCCAGGGTCGAGAATGAGCAGTTCTTC
CASSYHPRVENEQFF
>TRBJ1-2|few|TRBD1|TRBV3-1
TGTGCCAGCAGCCCCGACAGGGCCGAGGGCTACACCTTC
CASSPDRAEGYTF
>TRBJ1-1|many|TRBD1|TRBV12-3/TRBV12-4
TGTGCCAGCAGGGAACAGGGGGCAGGGACTGAAGCTTTCTTT
CASREQGAGTEAFF
>TRBJ1-1|-|TRBD1|TRBV7-9
TGTGCCAGCAGCTTGCCCCGGGACAGAAAACCTAACACTGAAGCTTTCTTT
CASSLPRDRKPNTEAFF
>TRBJ1-5|few|-|TRBV7-9
TGTGCCAGCAGCAACGGGAGGGGGTTTCATCAGCCCCAGCATTTT
CASSNGRGFHQPQHF
>TRBJ2-5|-|-|TRBV20-1
TGCAGTGCTAGGTTCGGGACCCAAGAGACCCAGTACTTC
CSARFGTQETQYF
>TRBJ2-2|-|-|TRBV12-3/TRBV12-4
TGTGCCAGCAGTTTCCCCCCCCGAGGAGGGGAGCTGTTTTTT
CASSFPPRGGELFF
>TRBJ2-5|few|TRBD2|TRBV7-8
TGTGCCAGCAGCTTTATAGAGATAGCGGGAGTCCGGGAGACCCAGTACTTC
CASSFIEIAGVRETQYF
>TRBJ1-2|many|-|TRBV2
TGTGCCAGCAGAACCGACAGGCTCGCTAACTATGGCTACACCTTC
CASRTDRLANYGYTF
>TRBJ1-6|many|-|TRBV3-1
TGTGCCAGCAGCCAGGGGCAGGATAATTCACCCCTCCACTTT
CASSQGQDNSPLHF
>TRBJ1-2|many|-|TRBV10-3
TGTGCCATCAGTGACCCAGGGAAAGGCTACACCTTC
CAISDPGKGYTF
>TRBJ2-2|-|-|TRBV24-1
TGTGCCACCAGTGAGCCCGGGGGGCCCACCGGGGAGCTGTTTTTT
CATSEPGGPTGELFF
>TRBJ2-3|-|-|TRBV29-1
TGCAGCGACATACGCGGGATCGGAGGCACAGATACGCAGTATTTT
CSDIRGIGGTDTQYF
>TRBJ2-4|many|-|TRBV6-2/TRBV6-3
TGTGCCAGCAGCCAGCAAAAGCGGGTAGCCAAAAACATTCAGTACTTC
CASSQQKRVAKNIQYF
>TRBJ2-5|many|-|TRBV29-1
TGCAGCGTCTGGGTACAGGTGGGGGAGACCCAGTACTTC
CSVWVQVGETQYF
>TRBJ2-2|many|TRBD2|TRBV24-1
TGTGCCACCAGTGATCCCGGACTAGCGGGAGGAAGGGGCGGGGAGCTGTTTTTT
CATSDPGLAGGRGGELFF
>TRBJ2-7|few|-|TRBV6-1
TGTGCCAGCAGTGAACAGGGAAGGGACGAGCAGTACTTC
CASSEQGRDEQYF
>TRBJ1-2|many|-|TRBV11-3
TGTGCCAGCAGCTTAGATGACGCAGGGACCTATGGCTACACCTTC
CASSLDDAGTYGYTF
>TRBJ2-2|many|TRBD1|TRBV7-2
TGTGCCAGCAGCTTAGGACAGGGGGTTACCGGGGAGCTGTTTTTT
CASSLGQGVTGELFF
>TRBJ2-7|few|-|TRBV20-1
TGCAGTGCTCCTCTGGCGGACAAAATCTACGAGCAGTACTTC
CSAPLADKIYEQYF
>TRBJ2-1|-|TRBD2|TRBV20-1
TGCAGTGCACTTCCGGGACTAGGCTTAGATGAGCAGTTCTTC
CSALPGLGLDEQFF
>TRBJ1-5|few|TRBD1|TRBV15
TGTGCCACCAGCACCATAAACAGGGGGAATCAGCCCCAGCATTTT
CATSTINRGNQPQHF